This entry lists 26 T cell receptor beta chains sequenced from one sample in a study of regulatory T cells in long-lasting Graves disease. Both iRepertoire HTBI primers and Arm-PCR of CDR3 regions were used to build the TCR beta libraries. MiXCR, run by TCRdb on the multiplex PCR reads, gives a single entry per CDR3 protein. The sample includes under 450,000 distinct CDR3 sequences, around 22% of them seen just once. Time point noted: persistent/refractory GD, antithyroid drugs over 5 years with positive TRAb. There was RNA extracted from PBMCs, and the TCR library was made from it. The material was peripheral blood mononuclear cells (PBMCs), obtained when the disease was refractory, from a patient treated with antithyroid drugs. Receptors were obtained from a female donor with Graves disease.

Many counts were recorded for this clonotype. V usage is TRBV28 and J usage is TRBJ1-6; 11 nucleotides line up with TRBD1. With 6 bases clipped from V and 6 bases from J, the junction kept 1 base outside the gene matches. CDR1 MDHEN and CDR2 SYDVKM come from the germline V gene. The CDR3 has 14 residues. CDR3 coding DNA: TGTGCCAGCAGGGGACAGGGGGGTAATTCACCCCTCCACTTT. Encoded protein: CASRGQGGNSPLHF.

The rearrangement links TRBV5-1 to TRBJ1-4; 9 bases agree with TRBD1. Trimming at V came to 4 bases and at J to 8 bases, leaving 6 bases not matched to a gene. Germline CDR1 and CDR2: SGHRS and YFSETQ. This CDR3 is 14 amino acids long. For the CDR3, the DNA is TGCGCCAGCAGCCCCTGGACAGGGGCCGAAAAACTGTTTTTT. Its translation is CASSPWTGAEKLFF.

As regards this clonotype: A much larger clone lies a single base off, so this may be a read error. Without the conserved terminal phenylalanine or tryptophan, this CDR3 likely stems from a read error. The V and J genes are TRBV11-1 and TRBJ1-1; TRBD1 matches 9 bases. Trimming cost V 5 bases and J 1 base; bases outside gene matches: 5. Germline values: CDR1 SGHAT, CDR2 FQDESV (reference sequence). The CDR3 has 15 amino acids. The chain's CDR3 is CASSLMGQGNTEAFL. The DNA for the CDR3 is TGTGCCAGCAGCCTGATGGGACAGGGGAACACTGAAGCTTTCCTT.

This clonotype was seen a handful of times. The chain is built from TRBV10-3 and TRBJ1-2; D not resolved. Looked up from germline, CDR1 is ENHRY and CDR2 is SYGVKD. V lost 5 bases to trimming and J lost 3 bases, with 10 bases between them. The CDR3 is 13 residues long. CDR3 DNA sequence: TGTGCCATCAGTCCAGGACGGGACTATGGCTACACCTTC. As protein: CAISPGRDYGYTF.

This chain links TRBV12-3 or TRBV12-4 with TRBJ2-7; 7 nucleotides match TRBD2. The CDR3 loop spans 14 amino acids. J lost 6 bases, V lost 5 bases, and 10 bases had no gene match. The CDR3 spells CASSGAGVHGEQYF. CDR3 nucleotide sequence: TGTGCCAGCAGTGGCGCGGGAGTTCATGGCGAGCAGTACTTC.

This clonotype was observed at least ten times. The chain uses TRBV11-2 and TRBJ1-1; D is undetermined. The CDR3 sequence is 15 residues long. V was shortened by 3 bases and J by 4 bases, with 15 bases between the two germline ends. CDR1 SGHAT and CDR2 FQNNGV come from the germline V gene. The CDR3 nucleotides are TGTGCCAGCAGCTTGATGGGCCTCCCGAGCACTGAAGCTTTCTTT. It translates to CASSLMGLPSTEAFF.

This clonotype turned up a few times. The chain links TRBV7-9 to TRBJ1-1; perhaps TRBD1 as D (6 bases). Trimming pared 3 bases from V and 6 bases from J, leaving 14 bases between. Germline values: CDR1 SEHNR, CDR2 FQNEAQ (reference sequence). CDR3 length: 14 residues. CDR3 sequence: CASSFTQGSPEAFF. CDR3 DNA sequence: TGTGCCAGCAGCTTTACCCAGGGGAGCCCTGAAGCTTTCTTT.

This clonotype was detected only a few times. V usage is TRBV29-1 and J usage is TRBJ1-1; 7 bases map to TRBD1. The CDR3 consists of 15 residues. Germline CDR1 is SQVTM and CDR2 is ANQGSEA. J was trimmed by 2 bases and V by 4 bases; bases with no gene match: 10. The chain's CDR3 is CSVGGETGINTEAFF. Here the CDR3 DNA reads TGCAGCGTTGGGGGGGAGACAGGGATCAACACTGAAGCTTTCTTT.

The CDR3 reads CASSENHSGGTTEAFF. CDR3 sequence (DNA): TGCGCCAGCAGCGAAAACCATTCTGGGGGAACCACTGAAGCTTTCTTT. This sequence joins TRBV4-1 and TRBJ1-1, with D maybe TRBD1 (5 bases). V was pared by 5 bases and J by 4 bases, with 20 bases between. This CDR3 comprises 16 residues. CDR1 MGHRA and CDR2 YSYEKL come from the germline V gene.

This sequence joins TRBV5-1 and TRBJ2-7, with 10 bases lining up with TRBD2. The CDR3 loop spans 17 amino acids. Losses at the gene ends were 3 bases for V and 4 bases for J; bases not matched to a gene: 13. Germline V gene sequence: CDR1 SGHRS, CDR2 YFSETQ. The CDR3 sequence: CASSSGQSLAGEYEQYF. Written as DNA, the CDR3 is TGCGCCAGCAGCTCGGGACAGAGTCTAGCGGGGGAATACGAGCAGTACTTC.

The chain uses TRBV4-3 and TRBJ2-7; the D is unclear. This CDR3 is 15 amino acids long. Trimming left V 0 bases short and J 3 bases short, with 12 bases between. Germline V lookup: CDR1 LGHNA, CDR2 YSLEER. The CDR3 bases are TGCGCCAGCAGCCAAGACCCGGGTTGGGTCTACGAGCAGTACTTC. Its protein product is CASSQDPGWVYEQYF.

This clonotype was found many times. V gene TRBV15 combines with J gene TRBJ2-5; D is ambiguous. In germline, CDR1 is LNHNV, CDR2 YYDKDF (reference sequence). This CDR3 has 13 amino acids. V lost 1 base to trimming and J lost 2 bases, with 5 bases between them. CDR3 bases: TGTGCCACCAGCAGAGCACAACAAGAGACCCAGTACTTC. Its protein product is CATSRAQQETQYF.

The chain recombines TRBV5-1 with TRBJ2-2; 10 bases agree with TRBD1. The CDR3 is made up of 17 amino acids. The germline CDR1 and CDR2 sequences are SGHRS and YFSETQ. V was clipped by 3 bases and J by 4 bases; unmatched bases: 9. As DNA, the CDR3 is TGCGCCAGCAGCTCCGGGACAGGGGAGTACGGCACCGGGGAGCTGTTTTTT. This translates into CASSSGTGEYGTGELFF. Looking up the rest from reference TRBV5-1 and TRBJ2-2 gives the full variable domain: KAGVTQTPRYLIKTRGQQVTLSCSPISGHRSVSWYQQTPGQGLQFLFEYFSETQRNKGNFPGRFSGRQFSNSRSEMNVSTLELGDSALYLCASSSGTGEYGTGELFFGEGSRLTVL.

The chain combines TRBV6-1 with TRBJ1-6; weak D call: TRBD1 (6 bases). Trimming left V 7 bases short and J 4 bases short, with 17 bases between. The germline CDR1 and CDR2 sequences are MNHNS and SASEGT. The CDR3 is 16 amino acids. CDR3 loop: CASNPNSGTYNSPLHF. The CDR3 DNA sequence: TGTGCCAGCAACCCCAATTCCGGGACATATAATTCACCCCTCCACTTT.

On this clonotype: A read error may explain this, as a much larger clone is one base away. Since no conserved phenylalanine or tryptophan closes the CDR3, a read error is the likely cause. This CDR3 reads CASSLPGAGNSPLHL. CDR3 nucleotide sequence: TGTGCCAGCAGTCTACCCGGGGCTGGGAATTCACCCCTCCACCTT. V usage is TRBV2 and J usage is TRBJ1-6, with D possibly TRBD1 on 5 matching bases. The length of the CDR3 is 15 residues. CDR1 is SNHLY, CDR2 FYNNEI, per germline. Deletions cut 5 bases from V and 7 bases from J, with 15 bases between.

This clonotype was counted between two and nine times. The chain recombines TRBV6-1 with TRBJ1-1; weak D call: TRBD1 (6 bases). This CDR3 has 13 residues. CDR1 is MNHNS and CDR2 is SASEGT in the germline V gene. V was clipped by 6 bases and J by 5 bases, with 13 bases between them. The CDR3 sequence is CASRLRDKTEAFF. DNA of the CDR3: TGTGCCAGCAGACTTCGGGACAAAACTGAAGCTTTCTTT.

This clonotype came up many times. The CDR3 loop reads CASRPPGETQYF. CDR3 in DNA: TGTGCCAGCAGACCTCCGGGAGAGACCCAGTACTTC. The genes are TRBV11-1 and TRBJ2-5; no firm D call. The V end lost 6 bases, the J end lost 4 bases, and 9 bases lay between the germline ends. The CDR3 runs to 12 residues. Germline assignment: CDR1 SGHAT and CDR2 FQDESV (reference sequence). The full variable domain, completed using reference TRBV11-1 and TRBJ2-5, is EAEVAQSPRYKITEKSQAVAFWCDPISGHATLYWYRQILGQGPELLVQFQDESVVDDSQLPKDRFSAERLKGVDSTLKIQPAELGDSAMYLCASRPPGETQYFGPGTRLLVL.

The V call is TRBV7-2, the J call TRBJ2-2; 9 bases align to TRBD2. With 2 bases clipped from V and 8 bases from J, the junction kept 9 bases outside the gene matches. The germline V gene encodes CDR1 SGHTA and CDR2 FQGNSA. This CDR3 is 16 amino acids long. The CDR3 nucleotides are TGTGCCAGCAGCTTAAGGGAGCTAGCGGGAACGGGGGAGCTGTTTTTT. This sequence encodes CASSLRELAGTGELFF.

In its sample, this clonotype was seen a few times. The genes are TRBV3-1 and TRBJ1-2; D gene uncertain. Germline lookup yields CDR1 LGHDT and CDR2 YNNKEL (reference sequence). The CDR3 runs 18 residues. Deletions cut 4 bases from V and 0 bases from J, with 21 bases between. CDR3 bases: TGTGCCAGCAGCCCACATGGGGTATCCACCCTCGCTAACTATGGCTACACCTTC. Its protein product is CASSPHGVSTLANYGYTF.

Many counts were recorded for this clonotype. This chain links TRBV11-2 with TRBJ1-2; D is perhaps TRBD1 (6 bases). Germline V gives CDR1 SGHAT, CDR2 FQNNGV. Trimming shortened V by 5 bases and J by 4 bases, and 20 bases separated the two germline ends. CDR3 length: 16 residues. CDR3 amino acids: CASSPTLGGGGYGYTF. For the CDR3, the DNA is TGTGCCAGCAGCCCCACGTTGGGGGGCGGAGGCTATGGCTACACCTTC.

This clonotype has a count of ten or more. Compared with germline, one end of the junction differs, possibly owing to a read error. The chain employs TRBV7-3 and TRBJ2-2; D may be TRBD2 (5 bases). The CDR3 is made up of 13 amino acids. The germline V gene has CDR1 SGHTA and CDR2 FQGTGA. CDR3 nucleotide sequence: TGTGCCAGCAGTCTACGAGGCACCGGGGAGCTATTTTTT. It specifies CASSLRGTGELFF. Looking up the rest from reference TRBV7-3 and TRBJ2-2 gives the full variable domain: GAGVSQTPSNKVTEKGKYVELRCDPISGHTALYWYRQSLGQGPEFLIYFQGTGAADDSGLPNDRFFAVRPEGSVSTLKIQRTERGDSAVYLCASSLRGTGELFFGEGSRLTVL.

The rearrangement links TRBV6-2 or TRBV6-3 to TRBJ1-1, with D perhaps matching TRBD1 (6 bases). The CDR3 covers 16 residues. In germline, CDR1 is MNHEY, CDR2 SVGEGT. V was pared by 6 bases and J by 2 bases, with 19 bases between. The CDR3 loop reads CASSRGVRQGNTEAFF. The CDR3 DNA reads as TGTGCCAGCAGCAGGGGTGTGAGGCAGGGTAACACTGAAGCTTTCTTT.

This chain connects TRBV19 to TRBJ2-3, with no clear D. Per germline, CDR1 LNHDA and CDR2 SQIVND (reference sequence). The germline V and J ends were trimmed by 5 bases and 2 bases, with 14 bases remaining between them. CDR3 length: 15 residues. CDR3 coding DNA: TGTGCCAGTAGTGTGATGGCGGTATACACAGATACGCAGTATTTT. This gives the protein CASSVMAVYTDTQYF.

The chain joins TRBV5-1 to TRBJ2-5; TRBD1 or TRBD2 may be the D gene (5 bases each). Trimming shortened V by 4 bases and J by 3 bases, and 16 bases separated the two germline ends. The CDR3 totals 15 residues. Looked up from germline, CDR1 is SGHRS and CDR2 is YFSETQ. Written as DNA, the CDR3 is TGCGCCAGCAGCGACGGGACGGCACACAAAGAGACCCAGTACTTC. The encoded protein is CASSDGTAHKETQYF.

This clonotype was seen a few times. The J gene is TRBJ1-1, the V gene TRBV3-1, with D possibly TRBD1 on 6 matching bases. Looked up from germline, CDR1 is LGHDT and CDR2 is YNNKEL (reference sequence). The CDR3 has 18 amino acids. V was trimmed by 0 bases and J by 4 bases, leaving 21 bases between them. The CDR3, as DNA: TGTGCCAGCAGCCAAGAAAGGATGGGGGGGCAGGCGGGCACTGAAGCTTTCTTT. Translating it yields CASSQERMGGQAGTEAFF.

A single count supports this clonotype. V and J are TRBV4-1 and TRBJ1-1; 8 bases line up with TRBD1. CDR1 MGHRA and CDR2 YSYEKL come from the germline V gene. The ends lost 1 base at V and 3 bases at J; junction bases unmatched: 7. The CDR3 spans 16 residues. The CDR3 DNA reads TGCGCCAGCAGCCAAGGGACAGGGTGGGGGGACACTGAAGCTTTCTTT. Protein product: CASSQGTGWGDTEAFF.